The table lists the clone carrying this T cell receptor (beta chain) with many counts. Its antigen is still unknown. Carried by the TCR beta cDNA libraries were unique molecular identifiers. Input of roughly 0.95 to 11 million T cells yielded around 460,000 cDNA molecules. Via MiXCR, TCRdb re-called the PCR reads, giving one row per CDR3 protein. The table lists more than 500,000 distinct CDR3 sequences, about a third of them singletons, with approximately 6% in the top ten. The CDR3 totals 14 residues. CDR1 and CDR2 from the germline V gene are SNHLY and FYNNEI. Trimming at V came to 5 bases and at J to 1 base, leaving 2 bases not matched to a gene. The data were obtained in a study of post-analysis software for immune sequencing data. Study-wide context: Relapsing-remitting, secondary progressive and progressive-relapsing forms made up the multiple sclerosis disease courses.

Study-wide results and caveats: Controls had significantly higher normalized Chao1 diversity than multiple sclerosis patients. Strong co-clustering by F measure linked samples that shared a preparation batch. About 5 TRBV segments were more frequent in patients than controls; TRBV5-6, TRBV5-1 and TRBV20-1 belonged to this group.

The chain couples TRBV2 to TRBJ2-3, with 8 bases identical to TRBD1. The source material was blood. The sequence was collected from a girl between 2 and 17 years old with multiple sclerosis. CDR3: CASSSGQGTDTQYF. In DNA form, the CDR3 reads TGTGCCAGCAGTTCGGGACAGGGCACAGATACGCAGTATTTT.